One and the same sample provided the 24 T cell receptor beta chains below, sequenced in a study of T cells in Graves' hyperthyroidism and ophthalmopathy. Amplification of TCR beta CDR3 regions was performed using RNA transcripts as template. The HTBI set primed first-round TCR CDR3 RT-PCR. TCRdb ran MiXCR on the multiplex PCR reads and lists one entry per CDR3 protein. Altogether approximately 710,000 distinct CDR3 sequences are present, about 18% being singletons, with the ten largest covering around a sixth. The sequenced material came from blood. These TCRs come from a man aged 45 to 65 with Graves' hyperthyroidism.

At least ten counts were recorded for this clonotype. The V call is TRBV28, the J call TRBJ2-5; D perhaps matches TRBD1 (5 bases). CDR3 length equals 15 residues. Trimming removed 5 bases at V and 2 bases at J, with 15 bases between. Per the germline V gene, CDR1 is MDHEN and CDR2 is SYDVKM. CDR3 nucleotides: TGTGCCAGCAGTCCGATTGGACACCTTCAAGAGACCCAGTACTTC. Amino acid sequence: CASSPIGHLQETQYF.

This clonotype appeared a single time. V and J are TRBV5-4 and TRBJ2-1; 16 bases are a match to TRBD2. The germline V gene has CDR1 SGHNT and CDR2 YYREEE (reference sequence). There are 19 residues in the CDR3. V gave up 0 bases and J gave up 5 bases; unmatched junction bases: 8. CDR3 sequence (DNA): TGTGCCAGCAGCTTGGGGGGACTAGCGGGAGGGCCCCGCCACAATGAGCAGTTCTTC. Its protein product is CASSLGGLAGGPRHNEQFF.

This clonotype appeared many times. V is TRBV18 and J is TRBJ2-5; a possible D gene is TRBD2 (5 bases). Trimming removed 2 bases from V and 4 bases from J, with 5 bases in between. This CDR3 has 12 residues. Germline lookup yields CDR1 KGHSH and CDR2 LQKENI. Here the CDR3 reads CASSPEGETQYF. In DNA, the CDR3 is TGTGCCAGCTCACCAGAGGGAGAGACCCAGTACTTC.

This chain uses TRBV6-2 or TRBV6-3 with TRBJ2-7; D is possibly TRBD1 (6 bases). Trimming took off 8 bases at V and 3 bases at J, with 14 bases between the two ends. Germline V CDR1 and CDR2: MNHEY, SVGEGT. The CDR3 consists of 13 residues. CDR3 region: CASGQPSVYEQYF. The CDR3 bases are TGTGCCAGCGGACAGCCATCCGTCTACGAGCAGTACTTC.

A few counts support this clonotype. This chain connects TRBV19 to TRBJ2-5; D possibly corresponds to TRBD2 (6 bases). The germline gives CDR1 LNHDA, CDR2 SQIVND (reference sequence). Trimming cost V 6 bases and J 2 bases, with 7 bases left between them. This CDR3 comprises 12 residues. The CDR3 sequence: CASREGQETQYF. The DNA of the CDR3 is TGTGCCAGTAGGGAGGGGCAAGAGACCCAGTACTTC.

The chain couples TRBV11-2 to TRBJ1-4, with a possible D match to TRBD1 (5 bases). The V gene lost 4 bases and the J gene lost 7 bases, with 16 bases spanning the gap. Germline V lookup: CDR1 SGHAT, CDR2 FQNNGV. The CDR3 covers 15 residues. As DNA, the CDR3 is TGTGCCAGCAGCTCGCGGGTGGAGGGGAGTGAAAAACTGTTTTTT. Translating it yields CASSSRVEGSEKLFF.

CDR3: CSAIKELNTEAFF. CDR3 coding DNA: TGCAGTGCGATAAAGGAGCTGAACACTGAAGCTTTCTTT. The chain links TRBV20-1 to TRBJ1-1; D remains ambiguous. This CDR3 contains 13 residues. The V gene's germline CDR1 is DFQATT and CDR2 SNEGSKA (reference sequence). The V end lost 6 bases, the J end lost 0 bases, and 11 bases lay between the germline ends.

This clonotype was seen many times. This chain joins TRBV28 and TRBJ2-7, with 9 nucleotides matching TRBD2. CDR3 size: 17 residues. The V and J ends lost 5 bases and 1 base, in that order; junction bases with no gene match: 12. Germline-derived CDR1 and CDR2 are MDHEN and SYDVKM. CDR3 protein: CASSLSGSRKTSYEQYF. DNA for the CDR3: TGTGCCAGCAGTCTTAGCGGGAGTAGGAAAACTTCCTACGAGCAGTACTTC.

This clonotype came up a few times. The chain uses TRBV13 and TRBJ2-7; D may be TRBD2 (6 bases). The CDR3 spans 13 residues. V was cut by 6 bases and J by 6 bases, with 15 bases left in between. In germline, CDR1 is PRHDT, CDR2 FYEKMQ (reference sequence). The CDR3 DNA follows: TGTGCCAGCAGTCCAACTGGTAGCGGCGAGCAGTACTTC. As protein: CASSPTGSGEQYF.

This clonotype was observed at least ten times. Written as DNA, the CDR3 is TGTGCCAGCAGTAGACAGGGAAGGAGTGAAGCTTTCTTT. This translates into CASSRQGRSEAFF. The chain is built from TRBV28 and TRBJ1-1, with TRBD1 matching over 7 bases. Unmatched junction bases numbered 7, after V lost 5 bases and J lost 7 bases. Germline loops: CDR1 MDHEN, CDR2 SYDVKM. The CDR3 is 13 residues long.

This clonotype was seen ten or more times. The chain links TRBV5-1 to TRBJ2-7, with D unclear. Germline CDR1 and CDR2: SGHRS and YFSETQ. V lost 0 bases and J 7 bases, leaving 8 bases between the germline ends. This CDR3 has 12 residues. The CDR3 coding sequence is TGCGCCAGCAGCTTGGACTTCGGGGAGCAGTACTTC. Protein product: CASSLDFGEQYF.

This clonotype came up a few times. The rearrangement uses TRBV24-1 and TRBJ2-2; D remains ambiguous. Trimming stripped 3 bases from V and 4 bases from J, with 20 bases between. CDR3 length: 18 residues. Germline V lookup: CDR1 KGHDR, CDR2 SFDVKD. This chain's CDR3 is CATSDPLDQFSSTGELFF. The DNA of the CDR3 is TGTGCCACCAGTGATCCGCTCGATCAGTTTAGTAGCACCGGGGAGCTGTTTTTT.

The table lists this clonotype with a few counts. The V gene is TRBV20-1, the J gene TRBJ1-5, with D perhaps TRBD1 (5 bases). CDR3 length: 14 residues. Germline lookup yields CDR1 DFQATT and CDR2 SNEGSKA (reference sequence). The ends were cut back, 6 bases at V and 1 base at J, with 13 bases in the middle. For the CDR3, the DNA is TGCAGTGCCATCAGGGTTACCAGCAATCAGCCCCAGCATTTT. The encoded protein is CSAIRVTSNQPQHF.

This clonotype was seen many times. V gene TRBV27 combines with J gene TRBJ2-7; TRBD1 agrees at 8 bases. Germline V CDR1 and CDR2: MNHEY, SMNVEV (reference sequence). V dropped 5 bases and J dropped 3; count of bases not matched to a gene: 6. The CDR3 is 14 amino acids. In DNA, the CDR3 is TGTGCCAGCAGTCCGGGACAGGTGAACTACGAGCAGTACTTC. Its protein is CASSPGQVNYEQYF.

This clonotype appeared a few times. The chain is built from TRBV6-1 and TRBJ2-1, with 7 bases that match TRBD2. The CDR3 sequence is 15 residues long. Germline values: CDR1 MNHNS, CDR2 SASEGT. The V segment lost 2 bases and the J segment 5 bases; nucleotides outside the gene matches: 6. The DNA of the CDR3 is TGTGCCAGCAGTGAACGGGCGGGAGCAAACAATGAGCAGTTCTTC. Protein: CASSERAGANNEQFF.

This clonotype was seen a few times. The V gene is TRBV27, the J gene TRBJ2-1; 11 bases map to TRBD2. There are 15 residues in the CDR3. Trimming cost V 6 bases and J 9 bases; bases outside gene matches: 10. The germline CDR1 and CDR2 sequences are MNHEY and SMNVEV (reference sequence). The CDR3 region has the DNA TGTGCCAGCAGCACTGGACTAGCGGGTTTAAGTGAGCAGTTCTTC. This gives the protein CASSTGLAGLSEQFF.

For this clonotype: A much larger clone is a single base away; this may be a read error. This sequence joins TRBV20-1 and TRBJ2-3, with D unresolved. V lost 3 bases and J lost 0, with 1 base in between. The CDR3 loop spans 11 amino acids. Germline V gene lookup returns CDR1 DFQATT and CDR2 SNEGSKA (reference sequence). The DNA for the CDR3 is TGCAGTGCTAGGAGCACAGATACGCAGTATTTT. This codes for CSARSTDTQYF.

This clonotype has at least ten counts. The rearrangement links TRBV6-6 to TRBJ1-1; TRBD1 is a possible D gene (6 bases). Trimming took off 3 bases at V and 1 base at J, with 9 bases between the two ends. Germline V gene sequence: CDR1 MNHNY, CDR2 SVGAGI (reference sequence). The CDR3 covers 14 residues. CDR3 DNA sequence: TGTGCCAGCAGTTATTCGACAGGGAACACTGAAGCTTTCTTT. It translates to CASSYSTGNTEAFF.

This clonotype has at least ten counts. Written as DNA, the CDR3 is TGTGCCAGCAGAATCTACAGGGTTAACACTGAAGCTTTCTTT. Translating gives CASRIYRVNTEAFF. The chain links TRBV28 to TRBJ1-1; perhaps TRBD1 as D (6 bases). CDR3 size: 14 residues. With 6 bases removed from V and 2 bases from J, the gap between germline ends came to 13 bases. Germline V gene data show CDR1 as MDHEN and CDR2 as SYDVKM.

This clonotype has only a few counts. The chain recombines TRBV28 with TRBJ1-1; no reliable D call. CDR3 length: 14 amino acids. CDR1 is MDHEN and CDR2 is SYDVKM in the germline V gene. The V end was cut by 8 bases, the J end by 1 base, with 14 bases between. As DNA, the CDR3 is TGTGCCAGCGTCCCCCCACAGCAGAACACTGAAGCTTTCTTT. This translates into CASVPPQQNTEAFF.

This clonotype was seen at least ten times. Here the CDR3 DNA reads TGTGCCACCAACGGCGGAAACACCGGGGAGCTGTTTTTT. It specifies CATNGGNTGELFF. The rearrangement joins TRBV24-1 to TRBJ2-2; D remains unclear. V was pared by 8 bases and J by 2 bases, with 8 bases between. The CDR3 runs 13 residues. Germline CDR1 KGHDR, CDR2 SFDVKD.

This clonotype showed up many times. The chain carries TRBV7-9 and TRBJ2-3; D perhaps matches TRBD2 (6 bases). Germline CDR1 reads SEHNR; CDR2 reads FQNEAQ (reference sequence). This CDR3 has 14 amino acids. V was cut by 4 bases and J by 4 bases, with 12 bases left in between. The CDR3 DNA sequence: TGTGCCAGCAGCTCGGGACTGAATCCAGATACGCAGTATTTT. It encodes CASSSGLNPDTQYF. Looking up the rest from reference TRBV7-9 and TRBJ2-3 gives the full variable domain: DTGVSQNPRHKITKRGQNVTFRCDPISEHNRLYWYRQTLGQGPEFLTYFQNEAQLEKSRLLSDRFSAERPKGSFSTLEIQRTEQGDSAMYLCASSSGLNPDTQYFGPGTRLTVL.

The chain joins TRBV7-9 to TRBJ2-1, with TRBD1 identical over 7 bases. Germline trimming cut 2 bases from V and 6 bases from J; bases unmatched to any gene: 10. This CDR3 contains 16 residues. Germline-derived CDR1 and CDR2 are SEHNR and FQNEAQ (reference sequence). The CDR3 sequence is CASSLLATGKGNEQFF. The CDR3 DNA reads TGTGCCAGCAGCTTACTTGCGACAGGGAAGGGCAATGAGCAGTTCTTC.

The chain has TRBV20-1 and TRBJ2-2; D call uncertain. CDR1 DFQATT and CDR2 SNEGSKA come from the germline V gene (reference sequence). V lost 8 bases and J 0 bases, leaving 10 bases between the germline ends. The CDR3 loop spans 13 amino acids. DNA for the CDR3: TGCAGTCCTAATAGCCCGAACACCGGGGAGCTGTTTTTT. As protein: CSPNSPNTGELFF.